Included here is one T cell receptor (beta chain) sequence, with context. Antigen unknown. This specimen belongs to a study of a mutant IDH1 vaccine in newly diagnosed glioma. At the level of the study: Earlier treatment was radiotherapy, temozolomide, or both, with most getting both.

Findings and limits, study-wide: Among patients, around 93% showed immune responses induced by the vaccine. Top-clonotype changes in peripheral T cells seemed unrelated to pseudoprogression.

Method: immunoSEQ multiplex PCR; TCRdb's copy keeps in-frame clones and lacks some. The repertoire includes tens of thousands of clones, more than 65% of them detected once, and around 5.2% sits in the top ten. The CDR3 has 16 residues. Deletions cut 5 bases from V and 4 bases from J, with 20 bases between. Looked up from germline, CDR1 is SGHVS and CDR2 is FQNEAQ. The time point is: baseline, week 1 (first vaccination visit). Sample treatment: pre-vaccination baseline after standard-of-care therapy. Each astrocytoma in the donors was new, WHO grade 3 or 4, IDH1-mutant and ATRX-lost. The chain is built from TRBV7-8 and TRBJ1-2; D not resolved. Sequencing used PBMCs, obtained from a glioma patient treated with radiotherapy, temozolomide or both. This TCR was sampled from a man aged 40-49 years with glioma. Some clones in this sample may be carry-over from other donors' samples. For the CDR3, the DNA is TGTGCCAGCAGCCCCCGGCGGGCGGGTTGGGGCTATGGCTACACCTTC. Protein sequence: CASSPRRAGWGYGYTF.